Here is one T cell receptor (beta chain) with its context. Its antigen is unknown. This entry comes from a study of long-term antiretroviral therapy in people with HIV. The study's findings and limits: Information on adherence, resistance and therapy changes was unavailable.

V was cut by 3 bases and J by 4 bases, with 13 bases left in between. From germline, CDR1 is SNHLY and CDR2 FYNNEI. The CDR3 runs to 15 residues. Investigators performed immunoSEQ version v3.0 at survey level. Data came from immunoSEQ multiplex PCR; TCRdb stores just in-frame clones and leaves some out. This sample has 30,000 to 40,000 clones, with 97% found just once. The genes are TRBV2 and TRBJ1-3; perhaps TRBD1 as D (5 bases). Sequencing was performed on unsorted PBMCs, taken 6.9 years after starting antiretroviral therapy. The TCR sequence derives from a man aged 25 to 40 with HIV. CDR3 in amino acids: CASSDYSDRGNTIYF. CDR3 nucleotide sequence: TGTGCCAGCAGTGACTATTCCGACAGAGGAAACACCATATATTTT.